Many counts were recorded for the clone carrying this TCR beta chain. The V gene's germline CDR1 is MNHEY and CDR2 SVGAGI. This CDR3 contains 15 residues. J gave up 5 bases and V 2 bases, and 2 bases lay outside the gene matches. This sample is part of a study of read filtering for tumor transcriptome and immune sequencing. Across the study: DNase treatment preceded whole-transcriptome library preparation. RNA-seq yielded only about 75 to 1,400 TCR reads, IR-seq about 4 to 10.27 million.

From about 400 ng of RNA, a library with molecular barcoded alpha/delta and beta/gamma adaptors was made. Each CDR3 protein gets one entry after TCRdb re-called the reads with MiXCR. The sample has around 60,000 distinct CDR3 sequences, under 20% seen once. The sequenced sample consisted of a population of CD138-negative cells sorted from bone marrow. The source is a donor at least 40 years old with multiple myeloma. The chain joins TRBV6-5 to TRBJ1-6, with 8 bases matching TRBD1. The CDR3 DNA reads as TGTGCCAGCAGTTACACGACAGGGGATAATTCACCCCTCCACTTT. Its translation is CASSYTTGDNSPLHF.